This T cell receptor beta chain was identified in a study of tumor and adjacent non-tumor tissue in lung cancer. Overall study: Approximately 4.2 million productive TCRbeta reads were obtained per sample on average. Findings and limits, study-wide: Tumor TCR diversity, when higher, was linked to shorter survival. In normal lung, the top 100 clones were significantly more dominant than in tumor.

The template was RNA from unsorted bulk tissue. Chemotherapy-naive patients with new lung cancer underwent thoracic surgery in China, August–late 2014. CDR1 and CDR2 (germline): GTSNPN, SVGIG (reference sequence). The V and J ends lost 5 bases and 1 base respectively, with 7 bases between them. The CDR3 is 12 residues long. Three rounds of nested PCR, following a modified ARM-PCR protocol, produced the TCRbeta library. Using its own MiXCR run on the multiplex PCR reads, TCRdb lists one record per CDR3 protein. The profile shows roughly 140,000 distinct CDR3 sequences, roughly 70% of them singletons. This clonotype was detected a few times. Its matching antigen is unknown.

The chain has TRBV30 and TRBJ2-3; D unclear. Sequenced sample: lung tumor tissue. This TCR came from a man aged 55 to 70 with small cell lung cancer. The CDR3 DNA reads TGTGCCTGGGCCCCGGGCACAGATACGCAGTATTTT. This codes for CAWAPGTDTQYF.